The clone carrying this T cell receptor (beta chain) is a singleton in its sample. The entry originates in a study of CD8+ T cells in alopecia areata. Study context: Patients in the study were on tofacitinib for 6 to 18 months, then off it for 6 months.

Lesional scalp punch biopsies and peripheral blood came from alopecia areata patients. PBMC-derived CD4+ and CD8+ T cells were sorted. cDNA reverse transcribed from extracted RNA served as the sequencing template. Here immunoSEQ multiplex PCR was the method, and the copy in TCRdb shows in-frame clones only, minus some. The data hold around 250,000 clones, with under 70% observed a single time. This specimen was CD4+ T cells sorted from blood, taken at week 0. The clonotype originates from a human donor with alopecia areata.

The CDR3 DNA reads as TGTGCCACCCGATTGGGCAGAAACTCTGGAAACACCATATATTTT. It yields the protein CATRLGRNSGNTIYF. The chain combines TRBV15 with TRBJ1-3; no clear D. Trimming removed 8 bases from V and 0 bases from J, with 14 bases in between. CDR3 length equals 15 residues. The germline CDR1 and CDR2 sequences are LNHNV and YYDKDF (reference sequence).